These 19 T cell receptor beta chains were all obtained from the same sample, sequenced in a study of cytomegalovirus exposure and HLA in healthy donors. With 60 Vbeta and 13 Jbeta primers, the PCR was carried out. Only in-frame clones appear in the TCRdb table, and some are missing; sequencing was by immunoSEQ multiplex PCR. Of 150,000 to 200,000 clones listed, roughly 80% are singletons. Sequencing input: PBMCs. These receptor sequences come from a girl aged 10 to 17 in good health and CMV-seropositive.

The V gene is TRBV4-1, the J gene TRBJ1-5; D gene unclear. The V end was cut by 4 bases, the J end by 6 bases, with 16 bases between. The CDR3 length is 15 residues. CDR1 is MGHRA, CDR2 YSYEKL, per germline. Written as DNA, the CDR3 is TGCGCCAGCAGCCGCGTGGGCGCCGGCCCTCAGCCCCAGCATTTT. This encodes CASSRVGAGPQPQHF.

This chain uses TRBV5-1 with TRBJ2-7; 7 bases fit TRBD1. The CDR3 covers 14 residues. Germline assignment: CDR1 SGHRS and CDR2 YFSETQ. Losses at the gene ends were 4 bases for V and 5 bases for J; bases not matched to a gene: 9. CDR3 sequence: CASSTQRQGDEQYF. The CDR3 nucleotides read TGCGCCAGCAGCACCCAAAGACAGGGCGACGAGCAGTACTTC.

This rearrangement joins TRBV2 to TRBJ1-1; D is perhaps TRBD1 (6 bases). Per the germline V gene, CDR1 is SNHLY and CDR2 is FYNNEI. Trimming pared 6 bases from V and 5 bases from J, leaving 13 bases between. The CDR3 is made up of 13 amino acids. CDR3 bases: TGTGCCAGCAGCCTTCAGGGGAATACTGAAGCTTTCTTT. This translates into CASSLQGNTEAFF.

V gene TRBV6-5 combines with J gene TRBJ2-7, with D tentatively TRBD1 (6 bases). The CDR3 covers 15 residues. Germline CDR1 reads MNHEY; CDR2 reads SVGAGI. V shed 3 bases and J shed 4 bases, with 16 bases lying between them. The CDR3, as DNA: TGTGCCAGCAGTTATAGGCAAGGGGGACCGTACGAGCAGTACTTC. It encodes CASSYRQGGPYEQYF.

V is TRBV12-2 and J is TRBJ2-1; the table's TRBD1 call for D was not verified on the DNA. TRBV12-2 is a listed pseudogene. This CDR3 is 14 amino acids long. The CDR3 protein is CASRQSAGPNEQFF. The CDR3 DNA reads as TGTGCAAGTCGCCAATCCGCAGGGCCCAATGAGCAGTTCTTC.

The V call is TRBV7-6, the J call TRBJ2-1, with D perhaps TRBD1 (5 bases). The CDR3 contains 17 residues. In germline, CDR1 is SGHVS, CDR2 FNYEAQ. Trimming left V 0 bases short and J 6 bases short, with 18 bases between. Here the CDR3 DNA reads TGTGCCAGCAGCTTAGCCCCAGAAGGACATTCGATCAATGAGCAGTTCTTC. This gives the protein CASSLAPEGHSINEQFF.

This clone turned up a few times. The chain employs TRBV9 and TRBJ2-1; D is ambiguous. CDR1 and CDR2 from the germline V gene are SGDLS and YYNGEE. Trimming removed 0 bases at V and 3 bases at J, with 7 bases between. CDR3 length: 14 amino acids. The CDR3 protein is CASSVASSYNEQFF. CDR3 coding DNA: TGTGCCAGCAGCGTAGCATCCAGCTACAATGAGCAGTTCTTC.

The V and J genes are TRBV27 and TRBJ2-7; 10 bases agree with TRBD1. There are 13 residues in the CDR3. Trimming removed 5 bases from V and 4 bases from J; junction bases left unmatched: 2. Looked up from germline, CDR1 is MNHEY and CDR2 is SMNVEV (reference sequence). The DNA for the CDR3 is TGTGCCAGCAGTACGGGACAGGGGTACGAGCAGTACTTC. Amino acid sequence: CASSTGQGYEQYF.

The genes are TRBV5-1 and TRBJ1-5; the match to TRBD1 covers 7 bases. Trimming cost V 0 bases and J 6 bases; bases outside gene matches: 6. CDR3 length: 15 amino acids. CDR1 is SGHRS, CDR2 YFSETQ, per germline. For the CDR3, the DNA is TGCGCCAGCAGCTTGGAAGGGGGCGAGGCTCAGCCCCAGCATTTT. It codes for CASSLEGGEAQPQHF.

The rearrangement uses TRBV7-2 and TRBJ2-1; D gene unclear. CDR3 length: 15 amino acids. V gave up 5 bases and J gave up 0 bases, with 11 bases separating them. The germline V gene has CDR1 SGHTA and CDR2 FQGNSA. DNA for the CDR3: TGTGCCAGCAGCGTAAGAAAGAGCTCCTACAATGAGCAGTTCTTC. It yields the protein CASSVRKSSYNEQFF.

This chain links TRBV11-2 with TRBJ2-2, with 11 nucleotides matching TRBD2. The germline V gene has CDR1 SGHAT and CDR2 FQNNGV. The CDR3 has 17 residues. The V and J ends lost 1 base and 3 bases, in that order; junction bases with no gene match: 4. The CDR3: CASSLGKLAGDTGELFF. As DNA, the CDR3 is TGTGCCAGCAGCTTAGGTAAACTAGCGGGAGACACCGGGGAGCTGTTTTTT.

This chain joins TRBV6-5 and TRBJ2-7; D might be TRBD2 (6 bases). The CDR3 is 15 residues long. Trimming removed 2 bases from V and 3 bases from J, with 14 bases in between. In germline, CDR1 is MNHEY, CDR2 SVGAGI. CDR3 DNA: TGTGCCAGCAGTTACGGTGGGGGACTTGACTACGAGCAGTACTTC. Protein sequence: CASSYGGGLDYEQYF.

The genes are TRBV20-1 and TRBJ2-2, with D perhaps TRBD2 (5 bases). The germline gives CDR1 DFQATT, CDR2 SNEGSKA (reference sequence). The CDR3 loop spans 11 amino acids. The V end was cut by 0 bases, the J end by 15 bases, with 11 bases between. CDR3 amino acids: CSARDVGLMFF. CDR3 sequence (DNA): TGCAGTGCTAGAGATGTTGGACTGATGTTTTTT.

The rearrangement joins TRBV18 to TRBJ2-1; 7 nucleotides align to TRBD1. The V segment lost 6 bases and the J segment 10 bases; nucleotides outside the gene matches: 9. Looked up from germline, CDR1 is KGHSH and CDR2 is LQKENI. There are 13 residues in the CDR3. This chain's CDR3 is CASSPATDREQFF. As DNA, the CDR3 is TGTGCCAGCTCGCCTGCAACGGACAGGGAGCAGTTCTTC.

The V and J genes are TRBV5-4 and TRBJ2-7, with TRBD1 identical over 9 bases. The CDR3 has 14 residues. The germline V gene encodes CDR1 SGHNT and CDR2 YYREEE (reference sequence). V lost 6 bases and J lost 3; bases outside the gene matches: 7. In DNA, the CDR3 is TGTGCCAGCAACTCTTGGGGACAGGGCTACGAGCAGTACTTC. Its translation: CASNSWGQGYEQYF.

The chain uses TRBV11-2 and TRBJ2-7, with 8 bases lining up with TRBD1. CDR3 length: 14 residues. Germline loops: CDR1 SGHAT, CDR2 FQNNGV. With V trimmed by 2 bases and J by 3 bases, 3 bases remained unmatched. The chain's CDR3 is CASSLFTGGYEQYF. CDR3 bases: TGTGCCAGCAGCTTATTTACAGGGGGCTACGAGCAGTACTTC.

The chain combines TRBV9 with TRBJ2-3, with TRBD2 as a possible D gene (6 bases). CDR1 and CDR2 from the germline V gene are SGDLS and YYNGEE. The CDR3 runs 17 residues. V lost 5 bases and J lost 0, with 19 bases in between. The CDR3 DNA reads TGTGCCAGCAGTTATATGGGGGGAGTGACTAGCACAGATACGCAGTATTTT. Its translation: CASSYMGGVTSTDTQYF.

This clone occurred once. This chain uses TRBV4-3 with TRBJ1-2; D is possibly TRBD1 (6 bases). Trimming removed 1 base from V and 4 bases from J, with 16 bases in between. Germline CDR1 reads LGHNA; CDR2 reads YSLEER. This CDR3 is built from 16 residues. The CDR3 region is CASSQVSTGPRYGYTF. CDR3 sequence (DNA): TGCGCCAGCAGCCAAGTTTCAACAGGGCCGCGCTATGGCTACACCTTC.

The V gene is TRBV5-1, the J gene TRBJ2-6; 8 bases are a match to TRBD1. The J segment lost 4 bases and the V segment lost 4 bases, leaving 10 bases of the junction unmatched. CDR3 length: 17 amino acids. Per the germline V gene, CDR1 is SGHRS and CDR2 is YFSETQ. CDR3: CASSQSDRGGGANVLTF. CDR3 nucleotide sequence: TGCGCCAGCAGCCAATCCGACAGGGGTGGAGGGGCCAACGTCCTGACTTTC.